The following is a T cell receptor (beta chain) sequence with its context. This clonotype showed up many times. Its antigen target is currently unknown. No base quality values were provided; no much bigger clone lies one nucleotide off. Lymph node samples came from the axillary draining lymph nodes of breast cancer patients. The cysteine opens and the phenylalanine closes a CDR3 of 15 amino acids. Kept here is only the CDR3 DNA, which spans 45 bases and is read in frame from base 1. V has 4 bases trimmed and J has 2 bases trimmed; junction bases matching no gene number 5. Based on the germline V gene, the CDR1 and CDR2 sequences are MGHRA and YSYEKL. These data come from a study of breast tumors, draining lymph nodes, adjacent tissues (TCRdb year 2016). Regarding the complete study: In breast cancer patients, the study compared the TCR beta repertoires of tumor, adjacent nontumor tissue and axillary lymph nodes. The study was designed to assess the relationships and possible T-cell exchange between tumor, surrounding tissue and draining lymph node repertoires in human breast cancer. Points the paper makes about the study in general: Tumor T-cell repertoires showed less diversity than lymph node repertoires and more diversity than nontumor tissue repertoires, and tumor T-cell repertoires showed preferential V and J gene usage. In luminal-like breast cancer, tumor and nontumor tissue repertoires resembled each other significantly more than in basal-like breast cancer. The data were considered consistent with most tumor T cells being derived from the lymph node and subsequently expanding within tumor tissue. The conclusion that tumor T cells originate in lymph nodes was presented as consistent with a hypothesis rather than as directly demonstrated.

The reads were generated on an Illumina HiSeq 2000. TCR beta chain libraries were generated through multiplex PCR amplification. The amplified TCR beta chain products were analyzed by high-throughput sequencing. TCRdb applied fastp at Q25 and MiXCR to the public reads, then kept only in-frame beta chains. Each record represents a unique CDR3 protein, reported with the most common genes and DNA among its rows. The sample table records about 230,000 distinct CDR3 sequences; approximately 30% of these occur just once. The ten largest make up around 1.5% of the sample. The rearrangement joined TRBV4-1 to TRBJ1-3, with TRBD1 identical over 7 junction bases. Input material: axillary lymph node tissue. This TCR was sampled from a female donor with breast cancer. Some clones in this sample may be carry-over from other donors' samples. The DNA is as follows: TGCGCCAGCAGCCCCGGGACAGTCGCTGGAAACACCATATATTTT. Its coded protein is CASSPGTVAGNTIYF.